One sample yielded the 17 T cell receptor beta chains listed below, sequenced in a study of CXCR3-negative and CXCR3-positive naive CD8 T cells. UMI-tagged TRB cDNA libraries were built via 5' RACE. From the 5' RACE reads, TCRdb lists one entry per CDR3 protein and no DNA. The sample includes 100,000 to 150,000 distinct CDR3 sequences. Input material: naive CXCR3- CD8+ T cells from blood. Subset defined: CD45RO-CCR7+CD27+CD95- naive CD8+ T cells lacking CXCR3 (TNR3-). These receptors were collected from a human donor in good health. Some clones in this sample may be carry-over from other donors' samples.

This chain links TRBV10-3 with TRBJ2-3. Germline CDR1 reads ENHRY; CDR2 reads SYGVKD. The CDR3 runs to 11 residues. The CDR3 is CAIEAADTQYF.

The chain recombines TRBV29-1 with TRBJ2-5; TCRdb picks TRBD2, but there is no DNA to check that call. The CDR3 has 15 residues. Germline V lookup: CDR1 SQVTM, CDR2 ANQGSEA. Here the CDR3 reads CSVVKPGLDQETQYF.

CDR3 region: CASSDEGAHNTGELFF. V usage is TRBV2 and J usage is TRBJ2-2; with no DNA, the TCRdb D assignment of TRBD1 cannot be verified. CDR3 length equals 16 residues. Per germline, CDR1 SNHLY and CDR2 FYNNEI. Filled out from reference TRBV2 and TRBJ2-2, the complete variable domain reads EPEVTQTPSHQVTQMGQEVILRCVPISNHLYFYWYRQILGQKVEFLVSFYNNEISEKSEIFDDQFSVERPDGSNFTLKIRSTKLEDSAMYFCASSDEGAHNTGELFFGEGSRLTVL.

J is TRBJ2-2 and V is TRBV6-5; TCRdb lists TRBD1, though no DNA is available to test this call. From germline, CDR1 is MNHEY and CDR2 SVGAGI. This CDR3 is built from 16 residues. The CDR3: CASSYTKTGIAGELFF.

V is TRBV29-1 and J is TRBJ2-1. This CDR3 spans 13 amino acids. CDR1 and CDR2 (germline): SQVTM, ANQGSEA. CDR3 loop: CSVGKGSYNEQFF.

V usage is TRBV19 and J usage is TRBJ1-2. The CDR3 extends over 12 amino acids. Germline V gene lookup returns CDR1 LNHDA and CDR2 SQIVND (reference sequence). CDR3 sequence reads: CASMDGPYGYTF.

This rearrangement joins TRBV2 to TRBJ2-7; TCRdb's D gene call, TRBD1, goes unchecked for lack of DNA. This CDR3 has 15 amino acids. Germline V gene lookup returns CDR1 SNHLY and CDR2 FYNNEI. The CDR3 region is CASRTEQGALNEQYF.

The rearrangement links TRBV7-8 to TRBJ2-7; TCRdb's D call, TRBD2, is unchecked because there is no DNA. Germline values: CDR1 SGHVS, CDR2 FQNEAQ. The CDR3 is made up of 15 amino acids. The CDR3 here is CASSWTSAAVYEQYF.

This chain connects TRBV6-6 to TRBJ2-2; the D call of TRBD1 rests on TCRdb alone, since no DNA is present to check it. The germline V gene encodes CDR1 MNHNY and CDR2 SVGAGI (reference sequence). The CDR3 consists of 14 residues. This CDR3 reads CASSYPPNTGELFF.

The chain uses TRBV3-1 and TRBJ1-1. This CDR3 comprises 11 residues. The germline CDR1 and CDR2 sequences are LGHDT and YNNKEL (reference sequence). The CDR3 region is CASSQGVEAFF.

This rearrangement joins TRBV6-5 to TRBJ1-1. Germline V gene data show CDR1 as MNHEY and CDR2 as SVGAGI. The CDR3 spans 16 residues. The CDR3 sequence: CASSGGLFEMNTEAFF.

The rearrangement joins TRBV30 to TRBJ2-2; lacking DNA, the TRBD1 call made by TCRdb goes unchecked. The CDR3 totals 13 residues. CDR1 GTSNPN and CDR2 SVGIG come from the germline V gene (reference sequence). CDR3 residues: CAWSVVPGGELFF. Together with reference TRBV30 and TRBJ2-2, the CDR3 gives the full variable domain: SQTIHQWPATLVQPVGSPLSLECTVEGTSNPNLYWYRQAAGRGLQLLFYSVGIGQISSEVPQNLSASRPQDRQFILSSKKLLLSDSGFYLCAWSVVPGGELFFGEGSRLTVL.

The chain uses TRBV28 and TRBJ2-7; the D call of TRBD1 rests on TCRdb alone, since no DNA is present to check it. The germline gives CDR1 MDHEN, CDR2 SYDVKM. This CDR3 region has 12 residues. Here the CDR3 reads CASRPQGYEQYF.

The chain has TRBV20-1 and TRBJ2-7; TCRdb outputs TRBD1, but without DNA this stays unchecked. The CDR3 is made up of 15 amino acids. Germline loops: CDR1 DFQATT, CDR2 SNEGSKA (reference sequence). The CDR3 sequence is CSARDFGAGAYEQYF.

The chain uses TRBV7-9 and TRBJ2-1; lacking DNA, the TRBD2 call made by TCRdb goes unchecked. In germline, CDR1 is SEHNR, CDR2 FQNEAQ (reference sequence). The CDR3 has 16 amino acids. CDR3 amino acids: CASSLPSTSLYNEQFF.

The CDR3 protein is CSADLWSSGARRGDEQYF. V and J are TRBV20-1 and TRBJ2-7; there is no DNA to check the TCRdb D call of TRBD2. CDR3 size: 18 residues. Germline CDR1 is DFQATT and CDR2 is SNEGSKA (reference sequence).

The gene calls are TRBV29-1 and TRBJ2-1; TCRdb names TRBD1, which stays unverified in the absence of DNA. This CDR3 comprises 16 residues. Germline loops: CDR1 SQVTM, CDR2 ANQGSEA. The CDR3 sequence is CSATTQTGGLGNEQFF.